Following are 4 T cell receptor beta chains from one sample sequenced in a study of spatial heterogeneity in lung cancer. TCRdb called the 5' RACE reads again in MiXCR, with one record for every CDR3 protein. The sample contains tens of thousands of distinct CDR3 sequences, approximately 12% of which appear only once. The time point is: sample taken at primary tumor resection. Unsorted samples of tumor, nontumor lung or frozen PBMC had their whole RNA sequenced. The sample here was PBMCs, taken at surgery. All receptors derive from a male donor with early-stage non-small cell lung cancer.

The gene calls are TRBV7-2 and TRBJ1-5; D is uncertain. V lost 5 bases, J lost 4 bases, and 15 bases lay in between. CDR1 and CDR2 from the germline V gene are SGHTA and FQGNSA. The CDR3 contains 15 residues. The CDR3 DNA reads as TGTGCCAGCAGCGAACGGGGAATACCGAATCAGCCCCAGCATTTT. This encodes CASSERGIPNQPQHF.

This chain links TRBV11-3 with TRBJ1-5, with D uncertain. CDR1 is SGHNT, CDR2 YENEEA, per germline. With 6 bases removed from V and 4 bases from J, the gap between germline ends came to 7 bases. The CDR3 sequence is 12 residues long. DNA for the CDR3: TGTGCCAGCAGTCCAGGAAATCAGCCCCAGCATTTT. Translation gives CASSPGNQPQHF.

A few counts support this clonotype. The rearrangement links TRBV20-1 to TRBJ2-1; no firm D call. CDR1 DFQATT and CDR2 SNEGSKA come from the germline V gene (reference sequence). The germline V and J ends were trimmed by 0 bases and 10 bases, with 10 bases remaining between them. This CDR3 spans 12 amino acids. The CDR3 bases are TGCAGTGCTAGAGATTTGGTCGGAGAGCAGTTCTTC. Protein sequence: CSARDLVGEQFF.

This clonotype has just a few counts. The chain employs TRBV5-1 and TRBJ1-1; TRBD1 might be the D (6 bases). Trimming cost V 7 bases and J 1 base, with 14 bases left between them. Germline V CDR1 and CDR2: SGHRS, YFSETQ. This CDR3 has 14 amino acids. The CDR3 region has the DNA TGCGCCAGCCGCATGGGACAAGGGAACACTGAAGCTTTCTTT. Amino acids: CASRMGQGNTEAFF.